This entry concerns a single TCR beta chain. The antigen is unknown. Trimming pared 2 bases from V and 0 bases from J, leaving 9 bases between. CDR1 is SGHRS, CDR2 YFSETQ, per germline. CDR3 length: 15 residues. This entry belongs to a study of response to subunit inactivated influenza vaccine. A single record per CDR3 protein comes from TCRdb applying MiXCR to the RT-PCR reads. In the table there are around 470,000 distinct CDR3 sequences, about 7.2% of which are singletons. Points from the study as a whole: Each seasonal flu vaccination may recruit only limited new T cells, authors suggested.

The TCR sequence derives from a man aged 50 to 75 who received an inactivated influenza vaccine. The sequencing used PBMCs from blood, collected approximately 25 months after vaccination. V gene TRBV5-1 combines with J gene TRBJ2-1; the D gene is possibly TRBD1 (6 bases). The chain's CDR3 is CASSLRTVSYNEQFF. CDR3 sequence (DNA): TGCGCCAGCAGCTTACGGACAGTCTCCTACAATGAGCAGTTCTTC.